This TCR beta chain was obtained from a study of cytomegalovirus exposure and HLA in healthy donors (TCRdb year 2017). Describing the broader study: An earlier analysis of several hundred of the donors reported 276 Gb of sequence data and around 110 million unique TCR beta sequences obtained from 150 million to 200 million T cells. Both class I and class II loci were covered by HLA typing, at four-digit resolution. About 280 gigabases of sequencing data and 70 million to 100 million unique TCR sequences made up an early release that covered several hundred HLA-typed donors. To predict cytomegalovirus infection status, the study combined high-throughput TCR immunosequencing, statistical association of individual TCRs with disease status, and machine learning. Across approximately 400 genotyped donors of the cohort, an average of 235,054 unique TCR beta nucleotide sequences per donor were sequenced, and roughly 17% of those sequences were non-productive. The genetic ancestry cluster associated with self-reported Caucasian donors included 81% of the roughly 390 genotyped donors. To study patterns of TCR occurrence, a later analysis re-analyzed previously published TCR beta repertoires from hundreds of donors and added high-resolution HLA genotyping. The aim of the study was to test whether cataloging public T cell receptors could identify signatures of past pathogen exposure. Genome-wide SNP genotypes for about three fifths of the 666 donors were used in a later genetic analysis, which treated that subset as a discovery cohort. Donor age, sex, ethnicity and CMV serostatus were compiled alongside the repertoire data. Typing coverage differed by locus: A, B, C, DRB1 and DQB1 were typed in roughly 620-630 donors, DQA1 in 522, DPA1 in 600 to 610, and DPB1 in 400 to 480. All discovery cohort repertoires had been generated using a single sequencing platform. Because of strong linkage in the cohort, roughly five DR-DQ haplotypes were treated as single units for association and clustering. Rather than drawing on any new phenotypic data, the later analysis identified candidate immune exposures from TCR beta sequences and the way those sequences occurred across donors. To decide whether each TCR beta V gene segment behaved as functional or pseudogenic, an earlier analysis of fewer than 750 of the donors relied on high-throughput TCR beta sequencing. Along with the approximately 670-subject first cohort, a separate validation cohort of over 90 different subjects was used. The T cell repertoires of roughly 660 subjects were profiled by immunosequencing and related to cytomegalovirus serostatus. What the work shows at the level of the full study, not this receptor alone: In a later analysis, the rate of TCR association differed among HLA loci, with DRB1 alleles having the most associated TCRs and HLA-C alleles having the fewest. The classifier was reported to diagnose cytomegalovirus status with high specificity and sensitivity in both the original and validation cohorts. In a later analysis, HLA-associated TCR beta chains were found to be more clonally expanded and to have lower generation probabilities than equally common non-associated chains. Only TCR beta chains were sequenced in this cohort, and the absence of alpha or paired-chain data limited detectable features. The authors suggested that the approach could potentially be extended to other disease states and immunological phenotypes. Several of the top co-occurrence clusters appeared to be linked to parvovirus B19, influenza, CMV and Epstein-Barr virus, according to a later analysis. An association between a missense DCLRE1C variant and V-gene and J-gene trimming of TCR beta chains was found in a later genetic analysis and replicated in an independent cohort. A further reported finding was that TCR beta sequences accurately predicted the HLA-A and HLA-B alleles for most subjects in the first cohort. Strong co-occurrence of HLA alleles, especially DR and DQ, made assigning TCR associations to individual alleles difficult. According to a later genetic analysis, donors in an Asian-associated ancestry cluster had fewer N-insertions in productive TCRs than the approximately 700-donor mean. In a later analysis, most CMV-associated TCR beta chains were found to appear HLA-restricted, with HLA associations seemingly driven largely by CMV exposure. Most TCR sequences were seen in very few donors, while some public TCRs were found in many individuals. Because some donors lacked HLA typing at each locus, the association tests relied only on the typed subset. Immune exposure information for the cohort was limited to CMV serostatus. At a false discovery rate of 0.05, a later analysis linked 16,951 TCR beta sequences to specific HLA alleles. The sequencing pipeline was judged likely to have produced a cluster of highly shared sequence variants as a technical artifact. In the study, roughly 160 TCR beta chains were listed as associated with cytomegalovirus. Linkage disequilibrium might explain the correlated functional status among segregating V segments, but an unknown experimental factor could not be ruled out. Because counts were too low, roughly 16 rarely observed V segments, including chromosome 9 orphons, were excluded from the earlier analysis of 587 of the donors. In an earlier analysis of some 500 of the donors, most TCR beta V segments were observed in productive rearrangements about 87% or about 30% of the time, broadly matching IMGT annotations. The presence/absence analyses assumed that sequencing depth was roughly uniform across donors, and that assumption may not be true. In vitro tests confirmed that a few of the cytomegalovirus-associated TCR beta chains recognize cytomegalovirus antigens.

This clone was observed a handful of times. The specificity of this receptor is unknown. Qualities for individual bases were not recorded, and no much larger clone is one base off. Library generation was performed with the immunoSEQ multiplex PCR assay. For the multiplex PCR, a mixture combining 60 forward primers for TCR Vbeta segments and 13 reverse primers for TCR Jbeta segments was used. The CDR3 region of rearranged TCR beta genes was amplified from genomic DNA with a multiplex PCR assay. On the Illumina HiSeq System, the amplified TCR beta libraries were sequenced as 87-base-pair reads. The paper's data handling went like this. In a later analysis, around 80 million unique TCR beta chains were counted across the roughly 670 repertoires, and approximately 11 million of these chains were shared by at least two donors. To remove PCR and sequencing errors, raw reads were error-corrected and collapsed into unique sequences using a nearest-neighbor algorithm that merged closely related sequences. CDR3 sequences were aligned to IMGT reference sequences to assign V, D and J gene segments. For a sequence to be retained, at least a six-nucleotide match to both a V gene segment and a J gene segment was required. A rearrangement counted as productive if the CDR3 had no stop codons and remained in frame with V and J, and every other rearrangement counted as non-productive. CDR3 was defined according to IMGT convention as the region running from the second conserved V-encoded cysteine to the conserved J-encoded phenylalanine. The earlier analysis of about 590 of the donors excluded sequences that lacked an unambiguous match to a single V gene segment. In an earlier analysis of about 590 of the donors, a V segment was called functional when productive rearrangements were above 56.7%, and segregating when the standard deviation between donors exceeded 5%. A statistical classification framework was built to diagnose cytomegalovirus status from the catalog of TCR beta chain sequences. V and J gene assignment, in a later analysis, came from comparing TCR nucleotide sequences with IMGT/GENE-DB human TR gene sequences. In a later analysis, CDR3 sequences and most-parsimonious VDJ recombination scenarios were assigned using the TCRdist pipeline. In a later analysis, each TCR beta chain was defined by its CDR3 amino acid sequence together with its V-gene family, and reads lacking a unique V-gene family were excluded. A later analysis removed several hundred highly shared, low-generation-probability nucleotide sequences to deal with suspected cross-contamination and a sequencing artifact. In a later analysis, a clonal expansion index was calculated for each public chain from normalized within-repertoire ranks of inferred template counts. Generation probabilities in a later analysis came from a VDJ recombination model fitted to out-of-frame rearrangements, and those results were checked against IGoR. Hypergeometric tests were used in a later analysis to score TCR-TCR, TCR-HLA and TCR-CMV co-occurrence, with a repertoire-size bias correction applied to the TCR pairs. To estimate false discovery rates, a later analysis permuted the HLA or CMV assignments 20 times. In a later analysis, co-occurring TCRs were grouped using DBSCAN, and TCRdist sequence similarity was added for clustering within HLA-allele-positive subsets. For co-occurrence clustering, repertoires with fewer than 30,000 or more than 120,000 public chains were excluded, along with roughly 5 repertoires with anomalous nucleotide sharing. This is the immuneACCESS table as TCRdb keeps it, with only in-frame sequences that have V and J called. A part of the clones is gone; compared with another copy, unresolved V genes explain less than half, and the rest is unexplained. D and trimming come from the DNA, and the V and J calls and clone size come from that table. For this sample the table gives 100,000 to 150,000 clones, of which 75% were detected only once. The ten largest clones take up roughly 3% of the sample.

In total, roughly 670 healthy bone marrow donors made up the cohort. All cohort members were sampled while nominally healthy, although unrecorded immune exposures were likely present. The donor tested CMV seropositive and was one of the 289 seropositive cohort members. Every donor gave a peripheral blood sample, and the peripheral blood mononuclear cells from that sample were used for TCR beta sequencing. Genomic DNA was extracted from the blood cell samples with the Qiagen DNeasy Blood Extraction Kit. This receptor was taken from a woman aged 40 to 55 in good health and CMV-seropositive. What was sequenced was PBMCs.

The nucleotide sequence is TGTGCCAGCAGCTTAGTGGTAGGGGCCAACATTCAGTACTTC. It encodes CASSLVVGANIQYF. The receptor chain draws on TRBV11-2 and TRBJ2-4; TRBD1 is perhaps the D gene, given 5 matching bases. V is clipped by 1 base and J by 7 bases, and the sequence between their germline boundaries is 11 bases long. CDR1 SGHAT and CDR2 FQNNGV were looked up in the germline V gene. From its cysteine to its phenylalanine, the CDR3 spans 14 amino acids. CDR3 DNA only is kept here, 42 bases in frame from base 1.